The rows below give T cell receptor beta chains drawn from one sample of a study of spatial heterogeneity in lung cancer. TCRdb re-derived calls from the 5' RACE reads in MiXCR, one entry per CDR3 protein. The sample holds some 18,000 distinct CDR3 sequences, around 6.9% seen once. The input for sequencing was lung tumor tissue, taken at surgery. The receptor source for this set is a male donor with early-stage non-small cell lung cancer. Each CDR3 is given with its conserved first and last residue. A D gene is named only where the DNA matches it firmly. Clone size is shown for a subset of rows, as once, few, many or a class of expanded clone.

len: 19
j_gene: TRBJ2-5
v_gene: TRBV28
abundance: few
d_gene: TRBD2
CDR3aa: CASSFRLAGGNMEKETQYF
CDR3nt: TGTGCCAGCAGTTTTAGGCTAGCGGGGGGGAACATGGAAAAAGAGACCCAGTACTTC

len: 12
j_gene: TRBJ1-4
v_gene: TRBV2
abundance: -
d_gene: -
CDR3aa: CASSPQGMRPFF
CDR3nt: TGTGCCAGCAGTCCACAGGGAATGCGCCCGTTTTTT

len: 14
j_gene: TRBJ2-7
v_gene: TRBV5-1
abundance: many
d_gene: TRBD1
CDR3aa: CASSVGQGSSEQYF
CDR3nt: TGCGCCAGCAGCGTGGGACAGGGGTCCTCCGAGCAGTACTTC

len: 14
j_gene: TRBJ2-1
v_gene: TRBV6-6
abundance: few
d_gene: TRBD2
CDR3aa: CASSWTSGYNEQFF
CDR3nt: TGTGCCAGCAGCTGGACTAGCGGCTACAATGAGCAGTTCTTC

len: 11
j_gene: TRBJ2-7
v_gene: TRBV27
abundance: many
d_gene: -
CDR3aa: CASSFPYEQYF
CDR3nt: TGTGCCAGCAGTTTCCCGTACGAGCAGTACTTC

len: 13
j_gene: TRBJ1-1
v_gene: TRBV19
abundance: -
d_gene: -
CDR3aa: CASTRELNTEAFF
CDR3nt: TGTGCCTCTACGAGGGAACTGAACACTGAAGCTTTCTTT

len: 14
j_gene: TRBJ1-2
v_gene: TRBV10-3
abundance: many
d_gene: TRBD1
CDR3aa: CAIRKTGANYGYTF
CDR3nt: TGTGCCATCAGAAAGACAGGGGCTAACTATGGCTACACCTTC

len: 18
j_gene: TRBJ2-3
v_gene: TRBV7-2
abundance: few
d_gene: TRBD2
CDR3aa: CASSSGLAGGIGTDTQYF
CDR3nt: TGTGCCAGCAGCTCCGGACTAGCGGGGGGGATAGGGACAGATACGCAGTATTTT

len: 11
j_gene: TRBJ2-7
v_gene: TRBV29-1
abundance: -
d_gene: -
CDR3aa: CSVRGKNEQYF
CDR3nt: TGCAGCGTTCGGGGCAAAAACGAGCAGTACTTC

len: 12
j_gene: TRBJ2-7
v_gene: TRBV2
abundance: -
d_gene: -
CDR3aa: CASRPDSYEQYF
CDR3nt: TGTGCCAGCAGACCCGACAGCTACGAGCAGTACTTC

len: 13
j_gene: TRBJ2-1
v_gene: TRBV29-1
abundance: -
d_gene: TRBD1
CDR3aa: CSVAGGTYNEQFF
CDR3nt: TGCAGCGTTGCAGGGGGCACCTACAATGAGCAGTTCTTC

len: 16
j_gene: TRBJ2-3
v_gene: TRBV5-4
abundance: -
d_gene: -
CDR3aa: CASSLKLAQGTDTQYF
CDR3nt: TGTGCCAGCAGCTTGAAACTAGCTCAGGGTACAGATACGCAGTATTTT

len: 19
j_gene: TRBJ1-1
v_gene: TRBV20-1
abundance: many
d_gene: TRBD1
CDR3aa: CSARANDRDRGIWSTEAFF
CDR3nt: TGCAGTGCTAGAGCCAATGACCGGGACAGGGGAATATGGTCCACTGAAGCTTTCTTT

len: 22
j_gene: TRBJ2-3
v_gene: TRBV28
abundance: medium-sized
d_gene: TRBD2
CDR3aa: CASSSPYYTPSTSGGSTDTQYF
CDR3nt: TGTGCCAGCAGTTCCCCTTATTATACCCCCTCGACTAGCGGGGGGTCCACAGATACGCAGTATTTT

len: 14
j_gene: TRBJ1-4
v_gene: TRBV7-2
abundance: few
d_gene: -
CDR3aa: CASKWGQTNEKLFF
CDR3nt: TGTGCCAGCAAGTGGGGGCAGACTAATGAAAAACTGTTTTTT

len: 12
j_gene: TRBJ1-1
v_gene: TRBV18
abundance: many
d_gene: -
CDR3aa: CASSPLGPEAFF
CDR3nt: TGTGCCAGCTCACCATTGGGGCCTGAAGCTTTCTTT

len: 13
j_gene: TRBJ2-7
v_gene: TRBV29-1
abundance: -
d_gene: TRBD1
CDR3aa: CSVWGQGLNEQYF
CDR3nt: TGCAGCGTTTGGGGACAGGGGTTAAACGAGCAGTACTTC

len: 13
j_gene: TRBJ2-7
v_gene: TRBV12-3/TRBV12-4
abundance: -
d_gene: -
CDR3aa: CASTRGTAYEQYF
CDR3nt: TGTGCCAGCACCCGCGGGACCGCCTACGAGCAGTACTTC

len: 11
j_gene: TRBJ1-6
v_gene: TRBV12-3/TRBV12-4
abundance: medium-sized
d_gene: -
CDR3aa: CASSNNSPLHF
CDR3nt: TGTGCCAGCAGCAACAATTCACCCCTCCACTTT

len: 15
j_gene: TRBJ2-5
v_gene: TRBV12-3/TRBV12-4
abundance: many
d_gene: TRBD2
CDR3aa: CASSVGTSSLETQYF
CDR3nt: TGTGCCAGCAGTGTTGGGACTAGCAGTCTAGAGACCCAGTACTTC

len: 12
j_gene: TRBJ2-1
v_gene: TRBV11-2
abundance: -
d_gene: -
CDR3aa: CASSRSEDEQFF
CDR3nt: TGTGCCAGCAGCAGAAGCGAGGATGAGCAGTTCTTC

len: 13
j_gene: TRBJ2-3
v_gene: TRBV5-4
abundance: few
d_gene: TRBD2
CDR3aa: CASSLGLAGAQYF
CDR3nt: TGTGCCAGCAGCTTGGGACTAGCGGGGGCGCAGTATTTT

len: 13
j_gene: TRBJ1-5
v_gene: TRBV30
abundance: many
d_gene: -
CDR3aa: CAWSVGENQPQHF
CDR3nt: TGTGCCTGGAGTGTCGGGGAGAATCAGCCCCAGCATTTT

len: 16
j_gene: TRBJ1-3
v_gene: TRBV6-6
abundance: -
d_gene: TRBD1
CDR3aa: CASRDPGQGSGNTIYF
CDR3nt: TGTGCCAGCAGAGACCCGGGACAGGGCTCTGGAAACACCATATATTTT

len: 13
j_gene: TRBJ2-5
v_gene: TRBV12-3/TRBV12-4
abundance: many
d_gene: -
CDR3aa: CASSNSGVETQYF
CDR3nt: TGTGCCAGCAGTAATTCAGGGGTAGAGACCCAGTACTTC

len: 16
j_gene: TRBJ2-5
v_gene: TRBV5-1
abundance: many
d_gene: -
CDR3aa: CASSTSGSADQETQYF
CDR3nt: TGCGCCAGCAGTACCTCAGGGAGCGCCGACCAAGAGACCCAGTACTTC

len: 14
j_gene: TRBJ2-2
v_gene: TRBV28
abundance: -
d_gene: -
CDR3aa: CASRSGQGAGELFF
CDR3nt: TGTGCCAGCAGATCGGGTCAAGGGGCCGGGGAGCTGTTTTTT

len: 14
j_gene: TRBJ2-3
v_gene: TRBV20-1
abundance: few
d_gene: -
CDR3aa: CSASGLPSTDTQYF
CDR3nt: TGCAGTGCTAGCGGGTTACCTAGCACAGATACGCAGTATTTT